The 24 T cell receptor beta chains below come from one sample, sequenced in a study of blood T cell repertoires in COVID-19. Profiling relied on immunoSEQ multiplex PCR, and the TCRdb table lists in-frame clones only, not all of them. The sample holds 200,000 to 250,000 clones, around 90% seen once. The sample comprised PBMCs or T cells enriched from blood (not recorded which). The receptors here all came from a man younger than 45 who had been exposed to COVID-19.

This chain joins TRBV6-1 and TRBJ1-3; a weak D match, TRBD1 (5 bases). CDR3 length: 15 residues. V was pared by 0 bases and J by 7 bases, with 13 bases between. CDR1 and CDR2 (germline): MNHNS, SASEGT. CDR3 coding DNA: TGTGCCAGCAGTGAAGCGGGGCAGTCGGCTAACACCATATATTTT. Encoded protein: CASSEAGQSANTIYF.

The rearrangement uses TRBV11-2 and TRBJ2-7, with 10 bases lining up with TRBD1. The ends lost 0 bases at V and 0 bases at J; junction bases unmatched: 11. The CDR3 runs to 19 residues. Germline V gene data show CDR1 as SGHAT and CDR2 as FQNNGV. CDR3 protein: CASSLDGTGEPQSSYEQYF. The CDR3, as DNA: TGTGCCAGCAGCTTAGATGGGACAGGGGAACCTCAAAGCTCCTACGAGCAGTACTTC.

The chain employs TRBV4-1 and TRBJ1-2, with 7 nucleotides matching TRBD1. V shed 4 bases and J 4 bases; nucleotides not matched to a gene: 12. CDR1 MGHRA and CDR2 YSYEKL come from the germline V gene. The CDR3 loop spans 16 amino acids. CDR3 sequence reads: CASSPQGGRRIYGYTF. The CDR3 bases are TGCGCCAGCAGCCCCCAGGGGGGACGGAGAATCTATGGCTACACCTTC.

The V gene is TRBV6-6, the J gene TRBJ1-2, with a possible D match to TRBD1 (6 bases). From germline, CDR1 is MNHNY and CDR2 SVGAGI (reference sequence). The CDR3 has 17 amino acids. Between the trimmed V and J ends, which lost 5 bases and 6 bases, there was a span of 25 bases. As DNA, the CDR3 is TGTGCCAGCAGTCGAGGCCCAGGGGCGATTCAACGAGATGGCTACACCTTC. This encodes CASSRGPGAIQRDGYTF.

The CDR3 loop reads CASSIAGADTGELFF. CDR3 nucleotide sequence: TGTGCCAGTAGTATCGCGGGGGCGGACACCGGGGAGCTGTTTTTT. V and J are TRBV19 and TRBJ2-2; D perhaps matches TRBD2 (7 bases). The CDR3 consists of 15 residues. The V end lost 3 bases, the J end lost 3 bases, and 11 bases lay between the germline ends. CDR1 is LNHDA and CDR2 is SQIVND in the germline V gene (reference sequence).

The chain couples TRBV25-1 to TRBJ1-6, with TRBD1 matching over 8 bases. After removal of 8 bases from V and 10 bases from J, the junction contained 7 bases not matched to a gene. Germline V gives CDR1 MGHDK, CDR2 SYGVNS. The CDR3 is made up of 13 amino acids. The DNA of the CDR3 is TGTGCCAGCCTTGACAGGGGAGGATCACCCCTCCACTTT. It yields the protein CASLDRGGSPLHF.

The chain recombines TRBV19 with TRBJ1-6; 8 positions match TRBD1. J gave up 5 bases and V 8 bases, and 2 bases lay outside the gene matches. This CDR3 contains 13 residues. Germline loops: CDR1 LNHDA, CDR2 SQIVND (reference sequence). The chain's CDR3 is CASLDRDNSPLHF. The CDR3 DNA sequence: TGTGCCAGTTTGGACAGGGATAATTCACCCCTCCACTTT.

The V and J genes are TRBV14 and TRBJ2-7; TRBD1 aligns across 8 bases. Germline V gives CDR1 SGHDN, CDR2 FVKESK. V was clipped by 3 bases and J by 7 bases; unmatched bases: 11. The CDR3 extends over 15 amino acids. CDR3 sequence reads: CASSQTRRGLEEQYF. In DNA form, the CDR3 reads TGTGCCAGCAGCCAGACCCGCAGGGGGCTAGAGGAGCAGTACTTC.

The rearrangement links TRBV27 to TRBJ2-6; D perhaps matches TRBD1 (6 bases). Trimming shortened V by 6 bases and J by 0 bases, and 15 bases separated the two germline ends. The CDR3 extends over 17 amino acids. CDR1 and CDR2 (germline): MNHEY, SMNVEV (reference sequence). The CDR3 here is CASRPITGLSGANVLTF. The DNA of the CDR3 is TGTGCCAGCAGGCCAATTACAGGGCTCTCTGGGGCCAACGTCCTGACTTTC.

Only one count was recorded for this clone. V is TRBV9 and J is TRBJ2-2; the match to TRBD2 covers 14 bases. Germline loops: CDR1 SGDLS, CDR2 YYNGEE. J gave up 6 bases and V 3 bases, and 10 bases lay outside the gene matches. This CDR3 is 18 amino acids long. CDR3 in amino acids: CASSETSGGAGLSGELFF. CDR3 bases: TGTGCCAGCAGCGAGACTAGCGGGGGGGCCGGGTTATCCGGGGAGCTGTTTTTT.

The CDR3 DNA reads TGTGCCAGCAGCTTAGGGGCTAGCGGGGGATCGCAGTTCTTC. It translates to CASSLGASGGSQFF. This chain joins TRBV7-2 and TRBJ2-1; 10 bases map to TRBD2. The CDR3 extends over 14 amino acids. Per the germline V gene, CDR1 is SGHTA and CDR2 is FQGNSA. J gave up 12 bases and V 1 base, and 6 bases lay outside the gene matches.

The chain carries TRBV13 and TRBJ1-4, with 7 positions matching TRBD1. Germline V CDR1 and CDR2: PRHDT, FYEKMQ (reference sequence). CDR3 length: 14 residues. J gave up 8 bases and V 5 bases, and 8 bases lay outside the gene matches. CDR3 coding DNA: TGTGCCAGCAGCCTGGGACAGAGGAAGGAAAAACTGTTTTTT. Translating gives CASSLGQRKEKLFF. The full variable domain, its missing parts supplied by reference TRBV13 and TRBJ1-4, is AAGVIQSPRHLIKEKRETATLKCYPIPRHDTVYWYQQGPGQDPQFLISFYEKMQSDKGSIPDRFSAQQFSDYHSELNMSSLELGDSALYFCASSLGQRKEKLFFGSGTQLSVL.

The V and J genes are TRBV25-1 and TRBJ2-2, with D possibly being TRBD1 (5 bases). The CDR3 has 15 amino acids. Germline-derived CDR1 and CDR2 are MGHDK and SYGVNS. V was cut by 1 base and J by 6 bases, with 12 bases left in between. CDR3 nucleotides: TGTGCCAGCAGTGAATGGGGCAGTCTAGCCGGGGAGCTGTTTTTT. This encodes CASSEWGSLAGELFF.

The chain carries TRBV19 and TRBJ1-6, with TRBD1 matching over 8 bases. The CDR3 runs 15 residues. CDR1 and CDR2 (germline): LNHDA, SQIVND (reference sequence). V lost 3 bases to trimming and J lost 7 bases; unmatched junction nucleotides: 5. The CDR3 protein is CASSIQYRGNSPLHF. CDR3 nucleotide sequence: TGTGCCAGTAGTATCCAGTACAGGGGGAATTCACCCCTCCACTTT.

The chain recombines TRBV27 with TRBJ2-1; 7 bases map to TRBD1. V dropped 8 bases and J dropped 9; count of bases not matched to a gene: 7. The CDR3 is 12 residues long. The germline CDR1 and CDR2 sequences are MNHEY and SMNVEV (reference sequence). The CDR3 loop reads CASEGATGEQFF. The CDR3, as DNA: TGTGCCAGCGAGGGGGCCACTGGTGAGCAGTTCTTC.

The chain combines TRBV9 with TRBJ1-2; 7 bases line up with TRBD1. The CDR3 loop spans 13 amino acids. The junction had 6 bases not matched to a gene; V was cut back by 6 bases and J by 4 bases. From germline, CDR1 is SGDLS and CDR2 YYNGEE. CDR3 sequence (DNA): TGTGCCAGCAACCCCCCAGGGGGCTATGGCTACACCTTC. Translating gives CASNPPGGYGYTF.

This chain joins TRBV27 and TRBJ1-5; the match to TRBD1 covers 8 bases. There are 13 residues in the CDR3. J lost 11 bases, V lost 4 bases, and 7 bases had no gene match. The V gene's germline CDR1 is MNHEY and CDR2 SMNVEV (reference sequence). The CDR3: CASSWDRSGSQHF. The CDR3 DNA reads as TGTGCCAGCAGTTGGGACAGGTCAGGGTCCCAGCATTTT.

The V and J genes are TRBV24-1 and TRBJ2-3; TRBD2 might be the D (6 bases). Germline V lookup: CDR1 KGHDR, CDR2 SFDVKD. Between the trimmed V and J ends, which lost 4 bases and 2 bases, there was a span of 12 bases. CDR3 size: 15 residues. CDR3 sequence (DNA): TGTGCCACCAGTGAGCAAGGGACTCCCACAGATACGCAGTATTTT. Translation gives CATSEQGTPTDTQYF.

The chain is built from TRBV4-3 and TRBJ1-5; a possible D gene is TRBD1 (5 bases). The V and J ends lost 0 bases and 2 bases respectively, with 17 bases between them. Germline CDR1 and CDR2: LGHNA and YSLEER. The CDR3 is 18 residues long. CDR3 sequence (DNA): TGCGCCAGCAGCCAAGATGTGGTCAGGGAAACCCGCAATCAGCCCCAGCATTTT. Amino acid sequence: CASSQDVVRETRNQPQHF.

The chain joins TRBV30 to TRBJ1-5; 7 nucleotides agree with TRBD1. J gave up 1 base and V 2 bases, and 8 bases lay outside the gene matches. This CDR3 spans 16 amino acids. Per the germline V gene, CDR1 is GTSNPN and CDR2 is SVGIG (reference sequence). The DNA of the CDR3 is TGTGCCTGGAGTAAAAGGGGGCTCCGGAGCAATCAGCCCCAGCATTTT. Its protein is CAWSKRGLRSNQPQHF.

DNA of the CDR3: TGTGCCAGTAGTATAGTGGGCAGCATGAACACTGAAGCTTTCTTT. Encoded protein: CASSIVGSMNTEAFF. The V gene is TRBV19, the J gene TRBJ1-1; D is undetermined. CDR3 length equals 15 residues. V shed 1 base and J shed 0 bases, with 9 bases lying between them. Germline CDR1 and CDR2: LNHDA and SQIVND (reference sequence).

V usage is TRBV19 and J usage is TRBJ2-3; TRBD1 aligns across 9 bases. Germline-derived CDR1 and CDR2 are LNHDA and SQIVND (reference sequence). The CDR3 is made up of 14 amino acids. Trimming took 6 bases from V and 1 from J; bases not matched to a gene: 2. The CDR3 reads CASRRQGGTDTQYF. In nucleotides, the CDR3 is TGTGCCAGTAGACGACAGGGGGGCACAGATACGCAGTATTTT.

In this sample, this clone turned up a few times. This chain joins TRBV2 and TRBJ2-7; 8 bases align to TRBD1. The CDR3 spans 13 residues. In germline, CDR1 is SNHLY, CDR2 FYNNEI. V gave up 8 bases and J gave up 2 bases; unmatched junction bases: 5. CDR3 residues: CASLPDRAYEQYF. CDR3 coding DNA: TGTGCCAGCCTCCCGGACAGGGCCTACGAGCAGTACTTC.

The chain carries TRBV5-1 and TRBJ2-5, with D perhaps matching TRBD1 (5 bases). Trimming cost V 3 bases and J 4 bases, with 10 bases left between them. CDR3 size: 13 residues. In germline, CDR1 is SGHRS, CDR2 YFSETQ. CDR3 DNA sequence: TGCGCCAGCAGCTGGTCTCAGGGAGAGACCCAGTACTTC. It specifies CASSWSQGETQYF.